These 28 T cell receptor beta chains were sequenced from one sample in a study of blood T cell repertoires in COVID-19. TCRdb's copy holds only in-frame clones and misses some; the assay was immunoSEQ multiplex PCR. The sample shows fewer than 500,000 clones, over 75% of them seen only once. Sample: PBMCs or T cells enriched from blood (not recorded which). All receptors derive from a woman in her 30s with acute COVID-19.

This sequence joins TRBV9 and TRBJ1-4, with D possibly being TRBD1 (5 bases). This CDR3 comprises 15 residues. Looked up from germline, CDR1 is SGDLS and CDR2 is YYNGEE. Trimming cost V 0 bases and J 5 bases, with 11 bases left between them. Written as DNA, the CDR3 is TGTGCCAGCAGCGTAGGACGGGGGATGAATGAAAAACTGTTTTTT. Translating gives CASSVGRGMNEKLFF.

The chain is built from TRBV6-5 and TRBJ2-1; a weak D match, TRBD2 (7 bases). Trimming removed 8 bases at V and 3 bases at J, with 11 bases between. CDR3 length equals 13 residues. CDR1 and CDR2 from the germline V gene are MNHEY and SVGAGI. The CDR3 region is CASGGAVYNEQFF. The CDR3 DNA follows: TGTGCCAGCGGGGGGGCTGTCTACAATGAGCAGTTCTTC.

This clone has a handful of counts. The chain joins TRBV5-1 to TRBJ1-1, with D maybe TRBD1 (5 bases). Germline-derived CDR1 and CDR2 are SGHRS and YFSETQ. CDR3 length: 14 residues. Trimming shortened V by 0 bases and J by 6 bases, and 12 bases separated the two germline ends. The CDR3 bases are TGCGCCAGCAGCTTGGGGGGAGGGGCCGCTGAAGCTTTCTTT. Its translation is CASSLGGGAAEAFF.

V is TRBV25-1 and J is TRBJ2-1; maybe TRBD1 (5 bases). V gave up 7 bases and J gave up 4 bases, with 8 bases separating them. CDR3 length: 12 residues. CDR1 is MGHDK, CDR2 SYGVNS, per germline. CDR3 in amino acids: CASTAGYNEQFF. DNA of the CDR3: TGTGCCAGCACTGCAGGGTACAATGAGCAGTTCTTC.

The rearrangement joins TRBV6-2 or TRBV6-3 to TRBJ1-1, with TRBD1 matching 8 bases. The CDR3 has 19 residues. Trimming cost V 5 bases and J 4 bases; bases outside gene matches: 21. Germline V CDR1 and CDR2: MNHEY, SVGEGT. In DNA, the CDR3 is TGTGCCAGCAGTCTGAGAACTTCGGACAGGGCAAAAGGAGGCACTGAAGCTTTCTTT. Encoded protein: CASSLRTSDRAKGGTEAFF.

This chain joins TRBV19 and TRBJ1-5, with a weak D call TRBD1 (5 bases). Between the trimmed V and J ends, which lost 3 bases and 6 bases, there was a span of 24 bases. Per the germline V gene, CDR1 is LNHDA and CDR2 is SQIVND (reference sequence). This CDR3 comprises 18 residues. As DNA, the CDR3 is TGTGCCAGTAGTATCCAGGGTTTGTCGGCCCTTTTGGGTCAGCCCCAGCATTTT. Translating it yields CASSIQGLSALLGQPQHF.

The gene calls are TRBV2 and TRBJ1-6, with D possibly matching TRBD1 (5 bases). V lost 1 base and J lost 4, with 8 bases in between. Looked up from germline, CDR1 is SNHLY and CDR2 is FYNNEI. CDR3 length: 15 amino acids. The CDR3 is CASSEEDNYNSPLHF. In DNA, the CDR3 is TGTGCCAGCAGTGAAGAGGACAATTATAATTCACCCCTCCACTTT.

The chain is built from TRBV24-1 and TRBJ2-3, with D perhaps matching TRBD1 (5 bases). The CDR3 is 16 residues long. Between the trimmed V and J ends, which lost 5 bases and 5 bases, there was a span of 19 bases. Germline V gene lookup returns CDR1 KGHDR and CDR2 SFDVKD. CDR3 amino acids: CATSASGAGRKDTQYF. CDR3 DNA: TGTGCCACCAGTGCCTCTGGGGCAGGGCGGAAAGATACGCAGTATTTT.

This clone has only one observation. This chain joins TRBV7-2 and TRBJ1-6; D is unclear. Germline V CDR1 and CDR2: SGHTA, FQGNSA. The ends were cut back, 3 bases at V and 10 bases at J, with 10 bases in the middle. The CDR3 loop spans 13 amino acids. The CDR3 protein is CASSFVFQSPLHF. The CDR3 region has the DNA TGTGCCAGCAGCTTCGTGTTTCAGTCACCCCTCCACTTT. Supplemented by reference TRBV7-2 and TRBJ1-6, the full variable domain reads GAGVSQSPSNKVTEKGKDVELRCDPISGHTALYWYRQSLGQGLEFLIYFQGNSAPDKSGLPSDRFSAERTGGSVSTLTIQRTQQEDSAVYLCASSFVFQSPLHFGNGTRLTVT.

The chain combines TRBV5-1 with TRBJ2-7, with TRBD1 identical over 10 bases. The V segment lost 3 bases and the J segment 3 bases; nucleotides outside the gene matches: 3. Germline CDR1 and CDR2: SGHRS and YFSETQ. The CDR3 has 14 residues. The CDR3 sequence is CASSSGQGHYEQYF. CDR3 DNA: TGCGCCAGCAGCTCGGGACAGGGGCACTACGAGCAGTACTTC.

The chain uses TRBV6-5 and TRBJ2-3; 11 bases agree with TRBD2. V gave up 0 bases and J gave up 10 bases; unmatched junction bases: 0. Looked up from germline, CDR1 is MNHEY and CDR2 is SVGAGI. CDR3 length: 13 amino acids. In nucleotides, the CDR3 is TGTGCCAGCAGTTACTCGACTAGCGGGGCGCAGTATTTT. It is translated as CASSYSTSGAQYF.

The chain is built from TRBV4-1 and TRBJ1-4; 7 bases match TRBD1. Trimming removed 4 bases from V and 0 bases from J; junction bases left unmatched: 23. The CDR3 covers 22 residues. The germline CDR1 and CDR2 sequences are MGHRA and YSYEKL. CDR3 sequence reads: CASSPLPLIKTGKKATNEKLFF. The CDR3 bases are TGCGCCAGCAGCCCGCTGCCCCTAATCAAGACAGGGAAGAAGGCAACTAATGAAAAACTGTTTTTT.

The rearrangement links TRBV5-1 to TRBJ2-7, with a possible D match to TRBD1 (6 bases). Trimming cost V 0 bases and J 2 bases, with 12 bases left between them. Germline V gene lookup returns CDR1 SGHRS and CDR2 YFSETQ. CDR3 size: 15 residues. CDR3 sequence (DNA): TGCGCCAGCAGCTTGGGAAGGACAGCCACCTACGAGCAGTACTTC. Amino acid sequence: CASSLGRTATYEQYF. The full variable domain, its missing parts supplied by reference TRBV5-1 and TRBJ2-7, is KAGVTQTPRYLIKTRGQQVTLSCSPISGHRSVSWYQQTPGQGLQFLFEYFSETQRNKGNFPGRFSGRQFSNSRSEMNVSTLELGDSALYLCASSLGRTATYEQYFGPGTRLTVT.

V usage is TRBV29-1 and J usage is TRBJ2-3, with a possible D match to TRBD2 (6 bases). Per germline, CDR1 SQVTM and CDR2 ANQGSEA. This CDR3 comprises 14 residues. The V gene lost 7 bases and the J gene lost 2 bases, with 16 bases spanning the gap. The CDR3 region has the DNA TGCAGCGCCGTACTCGGACTACCCACAGATACGCAGTATTTT. This translates into CSAVLGLPTDTQYF.

The rearrangement links TRBV4-3 to TRBJ1-6; TRBD1 is a possible D gene (6 bases). Germline CDR1 reads LGHNA; CDR2 reads YSLEER. This CDR3 has 17 residues. V lost 0 bases and J lost 7, with 16 bases in between. The CDR3 region is CASSQDPQTGSNSPLHF. The DNA for the CDR3 is TGCGCCAGCAGCCAAGACCCACAGACAGGTTCAAATTCACCCCTCCACTTT.

The chain links TRBV6-2 or TRBV6-3 to TRBJ2-7, with D perhaps TRBD2 (6 bases). Germline V gene data show CDR1 as MNHEY and CDR2 as SVGEGT. Trimming took off 2 bases at V and 6 bases at J, with 8 bases between the two ends. CDR3 length equals 12 residues. CDR3 loop: CASSYLGGEQYF. CDR3 in DNA: TGTGCCAGCAGTTACCTGGGAGGCGAGCAGTACTTC.

The rearrangement joins TRBV2 to TRBJ1-1; a possible D gene is TRBD1 (6 bases). Germline V CDR1 and CDR2: SNHLY, FYNNEI. The CDR3 sequence is 13 residues long. V lost 2 bases, J lost 7 bases, and 11 bases lay in between. For the CDR3, the DNA is TGTGCCAGCAGTGAAAACAGGGATGTTGAAGCTTTCTTT. This encodes CASSENRDVEAFF. Complete variable domain (other parts from reference TRBV2 and TRBJ1-1): EPEVTQTPSHQVTQMGQEVILRCVPISNHLYFYWYRQILGQKVEFLVSFYNNEISEKSEIFDDQFSVERPDGSNFTLKIRSTKLEDSAMYFCASSENRDVEAFFGQGTRLTVV.

The gene calls are TRBV24-1 and TRBJ2-1; TRBD1 agrees at 8 bases. This CDR3 contains 16 residues. V shed 4 bases, J shed 10 bases, and the junction held 14 bases outside the gene matches. Germline lookup yields CDR1 KGHDR and CDR2 SFDVKD. Here the CDR3 reads CATSESGGPFVGEQFF. The CDR3, as DNA: TGTGCCACCAGTGAGTCAGGGGGCCCCTTCGTGGGGGAGCAGTTCTTC.

The rearrangement uses TRBV10-1 and TRBJ1-4, with a weak D call TRBD1 (6 bases). The V end lost 3 bases, the J end lost 12 bases, and 20 bases lay between the germline ends. Germline V gene lookup returns CDR1 WNHNN and CDR2 SYGVQD (reference sequence). This CDR3 spans 15 amino acids. The CDR3 DNA reads as TGCGCCAGCAGTGAAGGGACAAGTCCGATCGGGGAACTGTTTTTT. Translating gives CASSEGTSPIGELFF.

The CDR3 region has the DNA TGTGCCAGCAGCTTAGCGCCGGGACAGGGGTACGAGCAGTACTTC. It codes for CASSLAPGQGYEQYF. The chain carries TRBV7-7 and TRBJ2-7, with 10 bases that match TRBD1. The CDR3 consists of 15 residues. The germline gives CDR1 SSHAT, CDR2 FNYEAQ (reference sequence). The V segment lost 0 bases and the J segment 4 bases; nucleotides outside the gene matches: 3.

The V call is TRBV5-1, the J call TRBJ2-7; D unresolved. CDR1 is SGHRS and CDR2 is YFSETQ in the germline V gene. Trimming removed 4 bases at V and 3 bases at J, with 14 bases between. There are 14 residues in the CDR3. For the CDR3, the DNA is TGCGCCAGCAGCCTACCCACCGCCGTCTACGAGCAGTACTTC. Translation: CASSLPTAVYEQYF.

The chain recombines TRBV19 with TRBJ2-7, with 7 bases aligning to TRBD1. V gave up 3 bases and J gave up 3 bases; unmatched junction bases: 14. Germline CDR1 LNHDA, CDR2 SQIVND (reference sequence). This CDR3 contains 17 residues. CDR3 amino acids: CASSIGHRGGDYYEQYF. The CDR3 nucleotides read TGTGCCAGTAGTATTGGTCACAGGGGTGGGGATTACTACGAGCAGTACTTC.

The chain joins TRBV5-4 to TRBJ2-1; 7 positions agree with TRBD1. V was pared by 2 bases and J by 9 bases, with 8 bases of the junction left unmatched. The CDR3 extends over 14 amino acids. Germline CDR1 and CDR2: SGHNT and YYREEE (reference sequence). The CDR3 DNA is TGTGCCAGCAGCTTTCGACAGGGTTCTACTGAGCAGTTCTTC. Residues: CASSFRQGSTEQFF.

The chain is built from TRBV9 and TRBJ2-3; weak D call: TRBD1 (5 bases). The CDR3 length is 15 residues. Trimming shortened V by 0 bases and J by 8 bases, and 16 bases separated the two germline ends. Germline V gene sequence: CDR1 SGDLS, CDR2 YYNGEE. The CDR3 is CASSVASNSQGTQYF. The DNA for the CDR3 is TGTGCCAGCAGCGTAGCTAGTAACTCCCAGGGTACGCAGTATTTT.

V gene TRBV28 combines with J gene TRBJ1-5, with a tentative D call TRBD1 (5 bases). Trimming cost V 7 bases and J 6 bases, with 13 bases left between them. Germline CDR1 reads MDHEN; CDR2 reads SYDVKM. The CDR3 length is 13 residues. CDR3 DNA: TGTGCCAGCAAACCGGCGGGGGGTCAGCCCCAGCATTTT. This sequence encodes CASKPAGGQPQHF.

J is TRBJ2-5 and V is TRBV2, with a tentative D call TRBD1 (6 bases). V was trimmed by 7 bases and J by 3 bases, leaving 15 bases between them. Per the germline V gene, CDR1 is SNHLY and CDR2 is FYNNEI. The CDR3 loop spans 14 amino acids. The CDR3 loop reads CASTRQDAEETQYF. CDR3 DNA: TGTGCCAGCACTAGACAGGACGCAGAAGAGACCCAGTACTTC.

This clone was detected once. DNA of the CDR3: TGCAGTGCTAGTAGACTGGTCGTCACCTACGAGCAGTACTTC. Residues: CSASRLVVTYEQYF. The gene calls are TRBV20-1 and TRBJ2-7; D is unresolved. Germline CDR1 is DFQATT and CDR2 is SNEGSKA (reference sequence). Between the trimmed V and J ends, which lost 3 bases and 2 bases, there was a span of 14 bases. The CDR3 is 14 amino acids.

This CDR3 is CATRDREYNEQFF. Here the CDR3 DNA reads TGTGCCACCAGGGACAGGGAATACAATGAGCAGTTCTTC. The rearrangement uses TRBV24-1 and TRBJ2-1; 8 nucleotides align to TRBD1. The CDR3 covers 13 residues. With V trimmed by 7 bases and J by 4 bases, 2 bases remained unmatched. Looked up from germline, CDR1 is KGHDR and CDR2 is SFDVKD.